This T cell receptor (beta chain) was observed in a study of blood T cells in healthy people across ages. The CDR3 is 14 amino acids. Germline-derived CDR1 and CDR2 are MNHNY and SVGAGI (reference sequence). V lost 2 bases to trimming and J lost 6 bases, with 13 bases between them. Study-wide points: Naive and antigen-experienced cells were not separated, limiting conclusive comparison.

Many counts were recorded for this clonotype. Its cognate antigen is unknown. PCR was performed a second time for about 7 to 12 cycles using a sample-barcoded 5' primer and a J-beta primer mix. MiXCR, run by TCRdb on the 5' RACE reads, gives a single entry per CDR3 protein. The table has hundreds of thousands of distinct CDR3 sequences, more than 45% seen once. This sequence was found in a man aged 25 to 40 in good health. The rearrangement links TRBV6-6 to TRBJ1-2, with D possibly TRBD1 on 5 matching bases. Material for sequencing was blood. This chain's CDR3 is CASSYQGPRDGYTF. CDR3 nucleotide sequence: TGTGCCAGCAGTTACCAGGGCCCCAGGGATGGCTACACCTTC.